This TCR beta chain originates from a study of shared clonotypes between healthy human individuals. The overall study: The composition of the donors was a couple of women and a few men aged 18 to 49.

The V gene lost 5 bases and the J gene lost 4 bases, with 10 bases spanning the gap. The germline V gene encodes CDR1 MDHEN and CDR2 SYDVKM. The CDR3 covers 13 residues. Study processing details: Junction-only sequences without quality scores were provided by ImmunoSEQ, so filtering was different. The protocol was immunoSEQ multiplex PCR, while the TCRdb copy is restricted to in-frame clones and leaves out a portion. V, J and clone size reflect that table, while D and trimming were determined from the DNA. The sample has some 470,000 clones, roughly four fifths seen once. The study enrolled healthy HIV-negative adults without recent acute infections or vaccinations as donors.

The J gene is TRBJ2-3, the V gene TRBV28; D gene unclear. Sequenced sample: PBMCs. This receptor was identified in a woman in her thirties or forties in good health. Some clones in this sample may be carry-over from other donors' samples. CDR3 region: CASSPPPADTQYF. DNA for the CDR3: TGTGCCAGCAGTCCCCCCCCGGCAGATACGCAGTATTTT.